Described below is a single T cell receptor (beta chain) sequence and its context. The ends lost 1 base at V and 2 bases at J; junction bases unmatched: 7. The CDR3 contains 17 residues. The germline CDR1 and CDR2 sequences are SGHTA and FQGNSA. This sample was included in a study of T cell changes during pregnancy in multiple sclerosis. Clones were sequenced by immunoSEQ multiplex PCR, and TCRdb holds only the in-frame ones, with some missing. The sample lists nearly 110,000 clones; 85% to 95% were seen once. The sequenced sample was peripheral blood, obtained after pregnancy. The source is a female donor with multiple sclerosis, enrolled in a pregnancy study. V and J are TRBV7-2 and TRBJ2-2; 7 positions match TRBD2. The DNA for the CDR3 is TGTGCCAGCAGCTTAGGGTACGGGGGGAGCAACACCGGGGAGCTGTTTTTT. It specifies CASSLGYGGSNTGELFF.